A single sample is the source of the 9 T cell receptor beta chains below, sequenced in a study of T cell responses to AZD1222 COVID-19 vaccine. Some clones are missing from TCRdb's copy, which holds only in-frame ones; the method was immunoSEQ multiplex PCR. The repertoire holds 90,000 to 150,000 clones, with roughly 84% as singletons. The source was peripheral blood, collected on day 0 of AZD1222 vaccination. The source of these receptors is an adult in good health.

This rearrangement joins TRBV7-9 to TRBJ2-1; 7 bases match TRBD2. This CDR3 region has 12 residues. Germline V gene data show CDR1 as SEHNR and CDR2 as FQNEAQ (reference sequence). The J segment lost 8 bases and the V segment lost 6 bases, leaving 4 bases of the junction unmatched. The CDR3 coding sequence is TGTGCCAGCAGATGGGGGAGGGATGAGCAGTTCTTC. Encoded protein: CASRWGRDEQFF.

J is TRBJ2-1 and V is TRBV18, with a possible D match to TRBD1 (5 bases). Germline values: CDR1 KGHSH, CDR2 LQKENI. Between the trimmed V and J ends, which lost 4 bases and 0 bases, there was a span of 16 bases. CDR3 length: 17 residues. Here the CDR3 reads CASSQKTVDNSYNEQFF. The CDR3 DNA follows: TGTGCCAGCTCACAAAAGACAGTCGATAACTCCTACAATGAGCAGTTCTTC.

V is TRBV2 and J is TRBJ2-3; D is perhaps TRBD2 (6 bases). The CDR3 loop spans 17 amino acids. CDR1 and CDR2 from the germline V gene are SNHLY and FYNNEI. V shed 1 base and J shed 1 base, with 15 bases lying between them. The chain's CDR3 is CASSEGAGFTGTDTQYF. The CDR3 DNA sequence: TGTGCCAGCAGTGAAGGAGCGGGTTTTACGGGCACAGATACGCAGTATTTT.

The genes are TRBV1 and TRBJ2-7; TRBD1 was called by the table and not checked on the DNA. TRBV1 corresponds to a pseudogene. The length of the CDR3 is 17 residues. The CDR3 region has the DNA TGCACCAGCAGCCAAGATCCCTCACAGGGGGCGCGGTACGAGCAGTACTTC. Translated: CTSSQDPSQGARYEQYF.

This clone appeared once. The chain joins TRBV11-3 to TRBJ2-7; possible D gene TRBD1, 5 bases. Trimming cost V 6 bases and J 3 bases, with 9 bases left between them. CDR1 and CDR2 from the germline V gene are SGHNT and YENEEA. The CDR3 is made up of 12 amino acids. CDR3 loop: CASRRTGYEQYF. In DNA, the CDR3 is TGTGCCAGCAGGCGAACAGGCTACGAGCAGTACTTC.

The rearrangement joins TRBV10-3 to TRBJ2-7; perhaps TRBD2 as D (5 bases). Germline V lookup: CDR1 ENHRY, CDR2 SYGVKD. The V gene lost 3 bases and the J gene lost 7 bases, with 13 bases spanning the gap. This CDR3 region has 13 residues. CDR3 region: CAISDRSTGEQYF. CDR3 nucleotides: TGTGCCATCAGTGACCGGTCCACGGGGGAGCAGTACTTC.

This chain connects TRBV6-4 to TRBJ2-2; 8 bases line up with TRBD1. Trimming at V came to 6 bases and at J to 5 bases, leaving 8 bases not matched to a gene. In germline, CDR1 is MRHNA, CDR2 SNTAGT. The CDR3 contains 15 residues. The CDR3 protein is CASSSDRDGTGELFF. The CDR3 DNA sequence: TGTGCCAGCAGCTCGGACAGGGATGGGACCGGGGAGCTGTTTTTT.

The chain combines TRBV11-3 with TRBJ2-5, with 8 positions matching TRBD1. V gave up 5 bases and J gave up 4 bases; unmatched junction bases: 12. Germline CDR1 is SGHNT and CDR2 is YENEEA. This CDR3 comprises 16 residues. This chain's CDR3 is CASSTPFSRGRETQYF. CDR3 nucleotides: TGTGCCAGCAGCACCCCCTTCAGCAGGGGGCGAGAGACCCAGTACTTC.

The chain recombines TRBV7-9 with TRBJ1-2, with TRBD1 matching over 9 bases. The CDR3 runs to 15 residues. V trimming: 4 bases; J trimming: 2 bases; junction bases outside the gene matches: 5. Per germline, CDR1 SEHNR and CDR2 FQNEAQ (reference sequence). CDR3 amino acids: CASSSRDRVNYGYTF. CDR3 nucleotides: TGTGCCAGCAGCTCCCGGGACAGGGTAAACTATGGCTACACCTTC.